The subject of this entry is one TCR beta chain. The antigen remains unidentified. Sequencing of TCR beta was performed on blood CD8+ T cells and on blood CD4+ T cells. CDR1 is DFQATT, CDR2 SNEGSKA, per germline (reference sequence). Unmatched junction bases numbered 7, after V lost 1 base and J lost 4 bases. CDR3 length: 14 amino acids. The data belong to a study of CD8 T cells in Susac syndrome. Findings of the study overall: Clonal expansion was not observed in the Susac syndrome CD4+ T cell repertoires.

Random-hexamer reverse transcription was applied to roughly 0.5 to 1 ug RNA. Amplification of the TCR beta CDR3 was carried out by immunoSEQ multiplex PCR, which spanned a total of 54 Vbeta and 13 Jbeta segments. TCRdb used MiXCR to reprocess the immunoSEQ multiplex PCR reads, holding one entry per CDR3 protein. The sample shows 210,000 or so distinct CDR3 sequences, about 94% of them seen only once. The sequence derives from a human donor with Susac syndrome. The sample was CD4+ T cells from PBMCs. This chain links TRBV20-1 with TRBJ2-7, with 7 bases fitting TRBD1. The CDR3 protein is CSARGDRDNYEQYF. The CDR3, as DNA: TGCAGTGCTAGAGGAGACAGGGACAATTACGAGCAGTACTTC.